This T cell receptor (beta chain) was found in a study of cytomegalovirus exposure and HLA in healthy donors. The CDR3 totals 16 residues. J was trimmed by 6 bases and V by 4 bases; bases with no gene match: 9. Looked up from germline, CDR1 is SGHTA and CDR2 is FQGTGA. Assay used: immunoSEQ multiplex PCR; TCRdb lists only in-frame clones, some missing. The table includes about 120,000 clones, 85% detected once. Study findings and constraints: The CMV antigen specificity of a few CMV-associated chains was confirmed through in vitro analysis.

As to this clone: What it recognizes is unknown.

Source material: PBMCs. The receptor comes from a woman aged 25 to 39 in good health and CMV-seronegative. The chain is built from TRBV7-3 and TRBJ2-1; 10 nucleotides line up with TRBD2. CDR3 sequence (DNA): TGTGCCAGCAGCTCCTCGGGAGCGGGGGGGCGCAATGAGCAGTTCTTC. Encoded protein: CASSSSGAGGRNEQFF. Variable domain in full (rest from reference TRBV7-3 and TRBJ2-1): GAGVSQTPSNKVTEKGKYVELRCDPISGHTALYWYRQSLGQGPEFLIYFQGTGAADDSGLPNDRFFAVRPEGSVSTLKIQRTERGDSAVYLCASSSSGAGGRNEQFFGPGTRLTVL.